This TCR beta chain was recorded in a study of cytomegalovirus exposure and HLA in healthy donors. The study's findings and limits: Across donors, most TCRs were seen rarely, yet some public ones were widespread. The sole available immune exposure information was CMV serostatus. One later analysis reportedly identified an Asian-associated ancestry cluster that showed fewer N-insertions than the approximately 700-donor mean. TCR beta sequences numbering around 15,000 were associated with HLA alleles at 0.05 false discovery rate in a later analysis.

This CDR3 region has 16 residues. V was pared by 0 bases and J by 0 bases, with 7 bases between. CDR1 and CDR2 (germline): SGHRS, YFSETQ. Vbeta (60) and Jbeta (13) primers were used in the PCR. Libraries were prepared by immunoSEQ multiplex PCR; TCRdb keeps only in-frame clonotypes and omits some of them. The sample table includes about 75,000 clones. In regard to this clone: Its antigen is unidentified.

The chain employs TRBV5-1 and TRBJ1-6; D is uncertain. This sequence originates from a middle-aged man in good health and CMV-seronegative. The material sequenced was PBMCs. CDR3 in amino acids: CASSLGGSSYNSPLHF. CDR3 coding DNA: TGCGCCAGCAGCTTGGGAGGAAGCTCCTATAATTCACCCCTCCACTTT.